Listed below are T cell receptor beta chains from one sample, sequenced in a study of CD8+ T cells in alopecia areata. The assay was immunoSEQ multiplex PCR, and TCRdb's table has in-frame clones only and misses some. Here the sample spans over 150,000 clones, roughly 59% being singletons. The source material was CD4+ T cells sorted from blood, sampled at week 0. Every receptor here comes from a human donor with alopecia areata. Each CDR3 is given with its conserved first and last residue. Each record gives: D gene, J gene, V gene, clone size, CDR3 protein, CDR3 DNA. A D gene is named only where the DNA matches it firmly. Clone size is not always given. Where it is, it says once, few, many or a class for expanded clones.

>TRBD2|TRBJ2-5|TRBV9|-
CASSASGGASSQYF
TGTGCCAGCAGCGCTAGCGGGGGCGCGAGTTCCCAGTACTTC
>-|TRBJ2-5|TRBV30|-
CAWSMQWQETQYF
TGTGCCTGGAGCATGCAGTGGCAAGAGACCCAGTACTTC
>-|TRBJ1-1|TRBV5-1|-
CATRLGSQTEEAFF
TGCGCCACCCGCCTCGGGTCGCAGACCGAGGAAGCTTTCTTT
>-|TRBJ1-4|TRBV29-1|-
CSVGGIGGEKLFF
TGCAGCGTTGGAGGTATCGGGGGCGAAAAACTGTTTTTT
>-|TRBJ2-2|TRBV29-1|-
CSVVSYGGGELFF
TGCAGCGTTGTTTCGTATGGTGGCGGGGAGCTGTTTTTT
>-|TRBJ1-2|TRBV4-3|-
CASSQALPGVAFLGPRGYTF
TGCGCCAGCAGCCAAGCCTTGCCGGGCGTGGCTTTTCTGGGTCCGCGTGGCTACACCTTC
>TRBD1|TRBJ2-6|TRBV7-9|-
CASSPRQGGANVLTF
TGTGCCAGCAGCCCCAGACAGGGTGGGGCCAACGTCCTGACTTTC
>-|TRBJ2-1|TRBV5-6|once
CASSAIPRSYNEQFF
TGTGCCAGCAGCGCCATTCCCCGCTCCTACAATGAGCAGTTCTTC
>-|TRBJ2-3|TRBV28|few
CASSSPPTDTQYF
TGTGCCAGCAGTTCCCCCCCCACAGATACGCAGTATTTT
>TRBD1|TRBJ1-2|TRBV30|-
CAWSADRVNYGYTF
TGTGCCTGGAGCGCGGACAGGGTCAACTATGGCTACACCTTC
>-|TRBJ2-5|TRBV29-1|few
CSVRGGETQYF
TGCAGCGTCAGGGGGGGAGAGACCCAGTACTTC
>-|TRBJ1-1|TRBV29-1|-
CSVAWPVAPEAFF
TGCAGCGTGGCGTGGCCGGTGGCACCTGAAGCTTTCTTT
>TRBD2|TRBJ2-6|TRBV30|-
CAWSRPLSGGSGANVLTF
TGTGCCTGGAGTCGCCCTTTGAGCGGGGGCTCTGGGGCCAACGTCCTGACTTTC
>-|TRBJ1-2|TRBV29-1|-
CSANSGSYGYTF
TGCAGCGCCAATTCAGGGTCCTATGGCTACACCTTC
>-|TRBJ2-7|TRBV5-6|-
CASSKPNYEQYF
TGTGCCAGCAGCAAACCCAACTACGAGCAGTACTTC
>TRBD2|TRBJ2-5|TRBV7-2|-
CASSLSGGETQYF
TGTGCCAGCAGCTTAAGCGGGGGCGAGACCCAGTACTTC
>-|TRBJ1-1|TRBV29-1|-
CSAIEMNTEAFF
TGCAGCGCCATAGAGATGAACACTGAAGCTTTCTTT
>-|TRBJ1-2|TRBV15|-
CATSRGRGDYGYTF
TGTGCCACCAGCAGAGGAAGGGGGGACTATGGCTACACCTTC
>-|TRBJ2-7|TRBV7-8|-
CASSRGQKYEQYF
TGTGCCAGCAGCCGAGGACAGAAGTACGAGCAGTACTTC
>-|TRBJ2-1|TRBV11-2|-
CASSPNTGNEQFF
TGTGCCAGCAGTCCGAATACTGGGAATGAGCAGTTCTTC
>TRBD2|TRBJ2-2|TRBV5-1|once
CASSWGLAGNTGELFF
TGCGCCAGCAGCTGGGGACTAGCGGGGAACACCGGGGAGCTGTTTTTT
>-|TRBJ1-4|TRBV9|-
CASGKTGTNEKLFF
TGTGCCAGCGGCAAGACAGGAACAAATGAAAAACTGTTTTTT
>-|TRBJ2-1|TRBV29-1|-
CSVEDRVRSKFF
TGCAGCGTTGAAGATAGGGTCAGGAGCAAGTTCTTC
>-|TRBJ1-6|TRBV5-6|-
CASSALGDGDSPLHF
TGTGCCAGCAGCGCCCTCGGGGATGGGGATTCACCCCTCCACTTT
>TRBD1|TRBJ2-7|TRBV7-2|-
CASSSDRGSEQYF
TGTGCCAGCAGCTCTGACAGGGGATCCGAGCAGTACTTC
>-|TRBJ2-1|TRBV6-5|once
CASSSDAALFF
TGTGCCAGCAGTTCCGATGCAGCTCTGTTCTTC
>-|TRBJ1-6|TRBV2|-
CASMETGGGRRNSPLHF
TGTGCCAGCATGGAGACGGGGGGCGGAAGACGGAATTCACCCCTCCACTTT
>-|TRBJ1-1|TRBV9|-
CASSVDSWNTEAFF
TGTGCCAGCAGCGTAGACAGTTGGAACACTGAAGCTTTCTTT
>-|TRBJ2-5|TRBV11-2|few
CASSLSRSRETQYF
TGTGCCAGCAGCTTATCCCGAAGTCGGGAGACCCAGTACTTC
>TRBD1|TRBJ1-3|TRBV25-1|-
CASRKTGGNTIYF
TGTGCCAGCAGGAAGACAGGGGGAAACACCATATATTTT
>-|TRBJ1-5|TRBV15|-
CATSRGSNGQPQHF
TGTGCCACCAGCAGAGGCTCGAATGGGCAGCCCCAGCATTTT
>TRBD2|TRBJ2-1|TRBV4-1|-
CASSPPGLVGGEQFF
TGCGCCAGCAGCCCGCCGGGACTAGTGGGTGGTGAGCAGTTCTTC
>TRBD1|TRBJ1-5|TRBV2|many
CASTRDSGNQPQHF
TGTGCCAGCACTAGGGACAGTGGGAATCAGCCCCAGCATTTT
>-|TRBJ2-5|TRBV7-6|-
CASSPGGRETQYF
TGTGCCAGCAGCCCCGGTGGGCGAGAGACCCAGTACTTC
>-|TRBJ2-3|TRBV4-1|-
CASSQVDMGLPRDTQYF
TGCGCCAGCAGCCAGGTAGACATGGGGCTACCTCGGGATACGCAGTATTTT
>-|TRBJ1-5|TRBV5-1|-
CASSLGDLNSNQPQHF
TGCGCCAGCAGCTTGGGGGACCTCAATAGCAATCAGCCCCAGCATTTT
>TRBD1|TRBJ2-7|TRBV18|-
CASSVTGDQYF
TGTGCCAGCTCAGTGACAGGGGACCAGTACTTC
>-|TRBJ2-3|TRBV7-9|once
CASSPRRAGPSTDTQYF
TGTGCCAGCAGCCCGAGGCGGGCGGGTCCTAGCACAGATACGCAGTATTTT
>-|TRBJ1-2|TRBV6-5|-
CASSPLTGGYTF
TGTGCCAGCAGTCCGTTGACGGGTGGCTACACCTTC
>TRBD2|TRBJ2-7|TRBV4-2|few
CASSQEIGLAGEQYF
TGTGCCAGCAGCCAAGAGATCGGACTAGCGGGGGAGCAGTACTTC
>TRBD1|TRBJ2-2|TRBV29-1|-
CSVKTGVNTGELFF
TGCAGCGTTAAAACAGGGGTGAACACCGGGGAGCTGTTTTTT
>-|TRBJ2-7|TRBV29-1|-
CSVVPGADEQYF
TGCAGCGTTGTCCCGGGGGCGGACGAGCAGTACTTC
>TRBD1|TRBJ2-1|TRBV7-2|-
CASSAAGTAYNEQFF
TGTGCCAGCAGCGCGGCCGGGACAGCCTACAATGAGCAGTTCTTC
>-|TRBJ1-5|TRBV6-5|-
CASSYSAAPSNQPQHF
TGTGCCAGCAGTTACTCAGCGGCCCCAAGCAATCAGCCCCAGCATTTT
>-|TRBJ1-4|TRBV9|once
CASSLSGHRLGSNEKLFF
TGTGCCAGCAGCCTCTCGGGGCATCGGCTGGGGTCTAATGAAAAACTGTTTTTT
>TRBD1|TRBJ1-2|TRBV27|-
CASSAQGAYGYTF
TGTGCCAGCAGTGCACAGGGGGCGTATGGCTACACCTTC
>TRBD1|TRBJ2-1|TRBV7-9|-
CASSLGGQRDNEQFF
TGTGCCAGCAGCTTAGGGGGACAGAGGGACAATGAGCAGTTCTTC
>-|TRBJ1-1|TRBV30|-
CAWSGLWGQAFF
TGTGCCTGGAGCGGGTTGTGGGGCCAAGCTTTCTTT
>TRBD1|TRBJ1-5|TRBV7-8|-
CASSEGTGYSNQPQHF
TGTGCCAGCAGCGAAGGGACAGGCTATAGCAATCAGCCCCAGCATTTT
>-|TRBJ1-5|TRBV29-1|-
CSVAGAGSNQPQHF
TGCAGCGTTGCGGGGGCAGGGAGCAATCAGCCCCAGCATTTT
>-|TRBJ1-2|TRBV5-1|-
CASSLGSRDGYTF
TGCGCCAGCAGCTTGGGTTCCAGGGATGGCTACACCTTC